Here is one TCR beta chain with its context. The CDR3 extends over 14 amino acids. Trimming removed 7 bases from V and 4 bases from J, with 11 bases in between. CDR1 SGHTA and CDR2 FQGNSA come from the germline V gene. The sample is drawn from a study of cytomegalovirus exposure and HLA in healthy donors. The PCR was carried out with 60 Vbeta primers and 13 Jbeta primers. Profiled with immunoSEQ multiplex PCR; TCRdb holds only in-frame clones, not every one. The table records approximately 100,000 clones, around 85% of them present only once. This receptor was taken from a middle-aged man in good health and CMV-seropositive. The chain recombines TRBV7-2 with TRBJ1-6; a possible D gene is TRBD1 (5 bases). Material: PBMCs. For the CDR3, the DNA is TGTGCCAGCACCCAGGGAGGTTATAATTCACCCCTCCACTTT. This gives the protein CASTQGGYNSPLHF.